The 2 T cell receptor beta chains listed next were all sequenced from one sample in a study of cytotoxic CD8 clonotypes in ibrutinib-treated CLL. Clones were sequenced by immunoSEQ multiplex PCR, and TCRdb holds only the in-frame ones, with some missing. The table lists some 22,000 clones, less than 80% of them singletons. Sequencing used PBMCs, obtained before ibrutinib treatment. These receptors originate from a human donor with chronic lymphocytic leukemia.

The chain recombines TRBV4-1 with TRBJ1-3; possible D gene TRBD1, 5 bases. The CDR3 spans 17 residues. Germline V gene data show CDR1 as MGHRA and CDR2 as YSYEKL. V lost 3 bases and J lost 6, with 21 bases in between. CDR3 sequence (DNA): TGCGCCAGCAGCCAGGGCCCCCCGGGGGAAACCCTAAACACCATATATTTT. Amino acids: CASSQGPPGETLNTIYF.

J is TRBJ2-1 and V is TRBV7-9, with a tentative D call TRBD2 (5 bases). Trimming stripped 6 bases from V and 6 bases from J, with 9 bases between. Germline CDR1 SEHNR, CDR2 FQNEAQ (reference sequence). The CDR3 loop spans 12 amino acids. Written as DNA, the CDR3 is TGTGCCAGCAGTATACTAGTCAATGAGCAGTTCTTC. This encodes CASSILVNEQFF.